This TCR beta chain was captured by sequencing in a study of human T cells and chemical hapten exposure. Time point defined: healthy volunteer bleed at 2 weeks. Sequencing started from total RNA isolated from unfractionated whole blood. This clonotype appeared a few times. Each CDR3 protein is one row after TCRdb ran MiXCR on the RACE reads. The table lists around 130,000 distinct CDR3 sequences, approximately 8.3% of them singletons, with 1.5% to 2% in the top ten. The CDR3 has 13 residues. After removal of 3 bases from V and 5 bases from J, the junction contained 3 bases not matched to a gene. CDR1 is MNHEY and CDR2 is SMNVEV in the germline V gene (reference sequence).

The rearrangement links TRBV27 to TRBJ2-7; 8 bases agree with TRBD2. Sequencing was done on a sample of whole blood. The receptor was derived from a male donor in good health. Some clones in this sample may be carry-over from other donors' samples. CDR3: CASSLREADEQYF. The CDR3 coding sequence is TGTGCCAGCAGTTTGCGGGAGGCGGACGAGCAGTACTTC.